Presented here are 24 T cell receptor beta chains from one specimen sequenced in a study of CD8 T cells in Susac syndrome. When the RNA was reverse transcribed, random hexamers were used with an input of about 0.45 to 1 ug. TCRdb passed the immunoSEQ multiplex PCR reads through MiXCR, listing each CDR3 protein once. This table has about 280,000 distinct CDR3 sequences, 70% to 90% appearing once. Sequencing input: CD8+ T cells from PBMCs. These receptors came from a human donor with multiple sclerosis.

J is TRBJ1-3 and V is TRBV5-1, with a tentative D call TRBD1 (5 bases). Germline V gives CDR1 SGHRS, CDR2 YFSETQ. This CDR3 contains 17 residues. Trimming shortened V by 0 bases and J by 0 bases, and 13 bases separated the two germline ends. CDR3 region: CASSLAGTYSSGNTIYF. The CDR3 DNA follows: TGCGCCAGCAGCTTGGCCGGGACTTACAGCTCTGGAAACACCATATATTTT.

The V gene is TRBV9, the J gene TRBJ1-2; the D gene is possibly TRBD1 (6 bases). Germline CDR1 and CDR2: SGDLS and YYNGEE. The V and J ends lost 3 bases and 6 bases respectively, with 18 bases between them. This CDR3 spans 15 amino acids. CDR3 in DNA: TGTGCCAGCAGCGGAGGCCGAACAGGGTGGGATGGCTACACCTTC. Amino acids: CASSGGRTGWDGYTF.

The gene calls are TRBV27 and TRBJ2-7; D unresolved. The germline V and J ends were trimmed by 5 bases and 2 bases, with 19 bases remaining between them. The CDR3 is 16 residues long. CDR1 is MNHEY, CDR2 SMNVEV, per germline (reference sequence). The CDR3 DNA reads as TGTGCCAGCAGTCCCTCGGGTGGTCCCGTCACCTACGAGCAGTACTTC. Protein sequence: CASSPSGGPVTYEQYF.

CDR3: CASSLDNDYGYTF. As DNA, the CDR3 is TGTGCCAGCAGCCTCGACAATGACTATGGCTACACCTTC. V gene TRBV9 combines with J gene TRBJ1-2; no reliable D call. V lost 4 bases and J lost 3, with 10 bases in between. Germline V lookup: CDR1 SGDLS, CDR2 YYNGEE. The CDR3 covers 13 residues.

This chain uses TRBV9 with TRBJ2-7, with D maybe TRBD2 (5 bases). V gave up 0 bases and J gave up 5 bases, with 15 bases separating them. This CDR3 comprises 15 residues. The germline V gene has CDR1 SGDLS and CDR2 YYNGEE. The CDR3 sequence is CASSVGGLPADEQYF. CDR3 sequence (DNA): TGTGCCAGCAGCGTAGGTGGACTCCCGGCCGACGAGCAGTACTTC. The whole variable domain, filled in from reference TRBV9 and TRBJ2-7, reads DSGVTQTPKHLITATGQRVTLRCSPRSGDLSVYWYQQSLDQGLQFLIQYYNGEERAKGNILERFSAQQFPDLHSELNLSSLELGDSALYFCASSVGGLPADEQYFGPGTRLTVT.

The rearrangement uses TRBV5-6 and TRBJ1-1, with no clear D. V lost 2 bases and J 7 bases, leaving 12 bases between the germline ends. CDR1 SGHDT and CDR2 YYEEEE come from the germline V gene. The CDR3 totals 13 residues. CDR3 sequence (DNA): TGTGCCAGCAGCTTCCCGGGCGGGGATGAAGCTTTCTTT. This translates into CASSFPGGDEAFF.

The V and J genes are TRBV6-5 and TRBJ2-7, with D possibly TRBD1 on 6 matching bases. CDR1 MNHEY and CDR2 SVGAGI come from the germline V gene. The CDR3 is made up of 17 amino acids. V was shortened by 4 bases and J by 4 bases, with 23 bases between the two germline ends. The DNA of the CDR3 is TGTGCCAGCAGTTTTACCCCCCACGACAGGCGGATTTACGAGCAGTACTTC. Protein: CASSFTPHDRRIYEQYF.

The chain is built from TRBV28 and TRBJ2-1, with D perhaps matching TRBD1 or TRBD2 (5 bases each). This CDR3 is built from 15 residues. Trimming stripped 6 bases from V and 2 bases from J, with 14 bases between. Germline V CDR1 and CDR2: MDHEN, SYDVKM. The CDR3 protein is CASRPGPAPYNEQFF. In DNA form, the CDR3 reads TGTGCCAGCAGACCGGGGCCAGCTCCCTACAATGAGCAGTTCTTC.

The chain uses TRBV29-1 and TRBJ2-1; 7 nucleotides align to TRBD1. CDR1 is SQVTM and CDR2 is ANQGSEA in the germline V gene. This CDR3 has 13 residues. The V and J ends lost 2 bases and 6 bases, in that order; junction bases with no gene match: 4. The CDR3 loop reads CSVERGRFNEQFF. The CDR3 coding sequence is TGCAGCGTTGAAAGGGGGCGGTTCAATGAGCAGTTCTTC.

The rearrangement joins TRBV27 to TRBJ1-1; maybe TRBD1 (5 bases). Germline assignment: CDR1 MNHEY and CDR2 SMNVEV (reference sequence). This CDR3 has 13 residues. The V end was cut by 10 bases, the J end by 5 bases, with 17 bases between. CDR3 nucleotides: TGTGCCACCATGGGACGTAAGAGGACTGAAGCTTTCTTT. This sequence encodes CATMGRKRTEAFF.

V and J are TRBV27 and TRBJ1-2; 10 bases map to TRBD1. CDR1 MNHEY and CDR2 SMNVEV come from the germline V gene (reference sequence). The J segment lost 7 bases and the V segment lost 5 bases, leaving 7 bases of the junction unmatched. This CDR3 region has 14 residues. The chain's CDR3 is CASSNSTGGGGYTF. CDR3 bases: TGTGCCAGCAGTAATTCGACAGGGGGCGGTGGCTACACCTTC.

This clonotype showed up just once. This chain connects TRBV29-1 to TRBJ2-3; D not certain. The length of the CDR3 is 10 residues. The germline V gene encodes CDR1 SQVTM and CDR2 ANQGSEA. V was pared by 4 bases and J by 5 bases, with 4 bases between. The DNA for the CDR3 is TGCAGCGTTGTGGAAGATACGCAGTATTTT. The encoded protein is CSVVEDTQYF.

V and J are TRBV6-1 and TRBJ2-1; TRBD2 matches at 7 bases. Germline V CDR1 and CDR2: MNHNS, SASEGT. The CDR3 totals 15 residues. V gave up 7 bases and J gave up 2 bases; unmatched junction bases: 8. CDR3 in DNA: TGTGCCAGCATCGATCTAGCGGTCGCCTACAATGAGCAGTTCTTC. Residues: CASIDLAVAYNEQFF.

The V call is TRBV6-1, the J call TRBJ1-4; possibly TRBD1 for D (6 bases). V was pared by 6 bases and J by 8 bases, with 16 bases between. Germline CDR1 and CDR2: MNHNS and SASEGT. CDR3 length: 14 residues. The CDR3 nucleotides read TGTGCCAGCAGGGGGGCAGTTACGTACGAAAAACTGTTTTTT. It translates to CASRGAVTYEKLFF.

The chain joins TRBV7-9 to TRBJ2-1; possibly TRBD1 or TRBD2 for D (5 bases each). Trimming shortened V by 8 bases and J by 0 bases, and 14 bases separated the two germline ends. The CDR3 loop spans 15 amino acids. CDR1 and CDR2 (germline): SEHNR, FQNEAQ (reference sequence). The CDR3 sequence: CASVAWDRSYNEQFF. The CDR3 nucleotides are TGTGCCAGCGTGGCGTGGGACCGCTCCTACAATGAGCAGTTCTTC.

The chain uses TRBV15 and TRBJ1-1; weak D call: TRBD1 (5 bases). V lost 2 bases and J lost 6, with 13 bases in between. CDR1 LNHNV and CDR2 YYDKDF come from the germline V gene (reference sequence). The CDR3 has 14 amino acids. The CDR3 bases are TGTGCCACCAGCAGAATTATTTGGGGCTCTGAAGCTTTCTTT. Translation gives CATSRIIWGSEAFF.

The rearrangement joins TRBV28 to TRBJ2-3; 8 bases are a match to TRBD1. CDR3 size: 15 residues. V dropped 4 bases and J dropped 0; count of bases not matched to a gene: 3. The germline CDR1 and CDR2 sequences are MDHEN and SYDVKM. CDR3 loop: CASSSDRGSTDTQYF. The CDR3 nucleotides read TGTGCCAGCAGTTCCGACAGGGGTAGCACAGATACGCAGTATTTT. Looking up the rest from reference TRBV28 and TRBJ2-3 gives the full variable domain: DVKVTQSSRYLVKRTGEKVFLECVQDMDHENMFWYRQDPGLGLRLIYFSYDVKMKEKGDIPEGYSVSREKKERFSLILESASTNQTSMYLCASSSDRGSTDTQYFGPGTRLTVL.

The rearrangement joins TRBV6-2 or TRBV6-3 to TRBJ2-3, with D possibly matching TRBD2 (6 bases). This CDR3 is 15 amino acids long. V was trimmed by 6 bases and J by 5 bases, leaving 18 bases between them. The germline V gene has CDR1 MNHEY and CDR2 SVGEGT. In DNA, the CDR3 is TGTGCCAGCAGGACACCGGGGGATCCCCGAGATACGCAGTATTTT. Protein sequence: CASRTPGDPRDTQYF.

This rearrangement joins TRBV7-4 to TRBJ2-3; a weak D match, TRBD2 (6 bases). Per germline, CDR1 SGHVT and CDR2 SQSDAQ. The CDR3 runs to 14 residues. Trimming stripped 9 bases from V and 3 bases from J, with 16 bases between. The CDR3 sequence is CAREGVLGTDTQYF. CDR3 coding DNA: TGTGCCAGGGAGGGAGTTCTCGGGACAGATACGCAGTATTTT.

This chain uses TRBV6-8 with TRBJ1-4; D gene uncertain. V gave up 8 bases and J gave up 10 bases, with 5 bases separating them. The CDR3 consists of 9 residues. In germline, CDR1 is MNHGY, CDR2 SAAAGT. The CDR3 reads CASHVKLFF. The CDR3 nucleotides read TGTGCCAGCCATGTAAAACTGTTTTTT.

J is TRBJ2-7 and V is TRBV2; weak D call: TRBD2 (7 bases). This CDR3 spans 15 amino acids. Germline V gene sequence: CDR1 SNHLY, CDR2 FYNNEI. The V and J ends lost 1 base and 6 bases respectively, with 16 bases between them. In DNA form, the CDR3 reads TGTGCCAGCAGTGAAGACGGTACGGGGGGCCCCGAGCAGTACTTC. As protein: CASSEDGTGGPEQYF.

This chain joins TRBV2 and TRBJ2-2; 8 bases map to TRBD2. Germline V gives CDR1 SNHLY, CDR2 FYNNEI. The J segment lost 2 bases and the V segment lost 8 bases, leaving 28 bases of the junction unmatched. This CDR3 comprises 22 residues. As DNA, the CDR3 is TGTGCCAGCCGGAGCGGGAGTAGGAGGAATACCGACGTTAGGATTAACACCGGGGAGCTGTTTTTT. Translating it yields CASRSGSRRNTDVRINTGELFF. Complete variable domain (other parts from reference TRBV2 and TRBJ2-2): EPEVTQTPSHQVTQMGQEVILRCVPISNHLYFYWYRQILGQKVEFLVSFYNNEISEKSEIFDDQFSVERPDGSNFTLKIRSTKLEDSAMYFCASRSGSRRNTDVRINTGELFFGEGSRLTVL.

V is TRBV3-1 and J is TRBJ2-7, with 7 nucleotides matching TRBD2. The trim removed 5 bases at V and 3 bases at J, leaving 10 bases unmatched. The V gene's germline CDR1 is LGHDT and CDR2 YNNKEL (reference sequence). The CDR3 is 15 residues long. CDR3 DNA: TGTGCCAGCAGCTCAATTCGGCCGGGAGGCTACGAGCAGTACTTC. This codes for CASSSIRPGGYEQYF.

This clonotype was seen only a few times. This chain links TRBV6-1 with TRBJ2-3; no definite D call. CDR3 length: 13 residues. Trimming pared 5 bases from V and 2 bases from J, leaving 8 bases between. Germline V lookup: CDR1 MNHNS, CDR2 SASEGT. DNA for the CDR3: TGTGCCAGCAGTCCCCGGACCACAGATACGCAGTATTTT. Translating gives CASSPRTTDTQYF.